This T cell receptor (beta chain) originates from a study of T cells in Graves' hyperthyroidism and ophthalmopathy. Study details: Pretreatment peripheral blood was obtained at initial diagnosis.

Patients having uncontrolled infection, another autoimmune disease, pregnancy or lactation were not included. Diagnosis relied on clinical symptoms, serum thyroxine and TRAb, thyroid ultrasound and orbital computed tomography. There were TCR beta CDR3 regions amplified from RNA transcripts. First-round RT-PCR with HTBI primers amplified the TCR CDR3 region. TCRdb redid the calling of the multiplex PCR reads with MiXCR, one entry per CDR3 protein. The table shows 280,000 or so distinct CDR3 sequences, with less than 30% occurring only once. The sequencing input was blood. The receptor's source is a man aged 35-49 years with Graves' hyperthyroidism that later progressed to Graves' ophthalmopathy.

This CDR3 reads CASSYSLGKPQHF. The CDR3 bases are TGTGCCAGCAGTTACTCCCTCGGAAAGCCCCAGCATTTT. The chain has TRBV6-5 and TRBJ1-5, with D uncertain. Germline lookup yields CDR1 MNHEY and CDR2 SVGAGI. V gave up 0 bases and J gave up 8 bases, with 8 bases separating them. The CDR3 runs to 13 residues.